The sequence of this T cell receptor beta chain was determined in a study of blood T cells in healthy people across ages. Researchers isolated at least 6.5 million PBMCs per sample. Sample-barcoded 5' priming and a J-beta primer mix drove a second PCR of roughly 7 to 11 cycles. MiXCR was run by TCRdb on the 5' RACE reads, yielding one entry per CDR3 protein. The sample carries about 510,000 distinct CDR3 sequences, around 27% recorded once. Looked up from germline, CDR1 is SGDLS and CDR2 is YYNGEE. V lost 1 base and J lost 8; bases outside the gene matches: 5. This CDR3 spans 15 amino acids. These data also featured in a second study, about T cells of mothers and their children. As that study records: It was related mother-child pairs that showed slightly higher overlap than unrelated pairs, without reaching significance.

The sequencing input was blood. This sequence was found in a boy younger than 10 in good health. This chain links TRBV9 with TRBJ2-4; 11 bases map to TRBD1. The CDR3 DNA sequence: TGTGCCAGCAGCGTATGGACAGGGGGCGAAGACATTCAGTACTTC. Translating it yields CASSVWTGGEDIQYF.